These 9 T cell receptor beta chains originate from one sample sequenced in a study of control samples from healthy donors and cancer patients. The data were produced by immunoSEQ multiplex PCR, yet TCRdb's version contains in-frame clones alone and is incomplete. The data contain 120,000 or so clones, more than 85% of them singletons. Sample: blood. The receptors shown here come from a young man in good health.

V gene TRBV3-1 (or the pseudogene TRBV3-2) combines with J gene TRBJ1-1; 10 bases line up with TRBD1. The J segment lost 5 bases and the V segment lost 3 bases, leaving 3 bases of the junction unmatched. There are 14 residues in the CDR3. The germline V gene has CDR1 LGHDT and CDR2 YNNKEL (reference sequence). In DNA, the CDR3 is TGTGCCAGCAGCCAGGGACAGGGGTGGACTGAAGCTTTCTTT. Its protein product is CASSQGQGWTEAFF.

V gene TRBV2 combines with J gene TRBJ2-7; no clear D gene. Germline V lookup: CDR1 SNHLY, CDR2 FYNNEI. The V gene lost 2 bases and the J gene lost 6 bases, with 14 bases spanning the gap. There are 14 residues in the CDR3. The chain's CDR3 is CASSELVTVGEQYF. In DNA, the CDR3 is TGTGCCAGCAGTGAATTAGTAACAGTTGGCGAGCAGTACTTC.

CDR3 sequence reads: CATSSPLATAYNEQFF. The CDR3 DNA is TGTGCCACCAGCAGTCCCCTAGCGACTGCCTACAATGAGCAGTTCTTC. The chain recombines TRBV15 with TRBJ2-1, with D possibly being TRBD2 (6 bases). CDR1 and CDR2 from the germline V gene are LNHNV and YYDKDF (reference sequence). Trimming removed 3 bases at V and 2 bases at J, with 14 bases between. The CDR3 spans 16 residues.

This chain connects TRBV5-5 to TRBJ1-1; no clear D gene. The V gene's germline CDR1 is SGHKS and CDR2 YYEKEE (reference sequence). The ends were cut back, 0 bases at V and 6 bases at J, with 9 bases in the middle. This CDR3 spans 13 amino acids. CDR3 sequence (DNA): TGTGCCAGCAGCTTGGCTGGTGGACCTGAAGCTTTCTTT. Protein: CASSLAGGPEAFF.

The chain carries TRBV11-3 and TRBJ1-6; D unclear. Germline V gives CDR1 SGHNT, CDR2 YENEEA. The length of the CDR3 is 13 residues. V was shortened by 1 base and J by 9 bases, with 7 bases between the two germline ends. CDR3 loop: CASSLGGSSPLHF. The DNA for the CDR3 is TGTGCCAGCAGCTTAGGAGGGAGTTCACCCCTCCACTTT.

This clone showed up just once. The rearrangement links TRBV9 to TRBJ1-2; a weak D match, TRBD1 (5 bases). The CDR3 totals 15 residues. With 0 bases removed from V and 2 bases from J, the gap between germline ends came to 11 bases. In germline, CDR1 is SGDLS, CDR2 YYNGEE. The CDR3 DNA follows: TGTGCCAGCAGCGTAGGACAGACGACAAACTATGGCTACACCTTC. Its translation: CASSVGQTTNYGYTF.

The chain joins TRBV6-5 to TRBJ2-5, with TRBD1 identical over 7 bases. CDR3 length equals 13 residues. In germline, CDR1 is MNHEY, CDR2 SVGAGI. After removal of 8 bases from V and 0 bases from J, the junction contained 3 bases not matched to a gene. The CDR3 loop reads CASSGQYQETQYF. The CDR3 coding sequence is TGTGCCAGCTCGGGACAGTACCAAGAGACCCAGTACTTC.

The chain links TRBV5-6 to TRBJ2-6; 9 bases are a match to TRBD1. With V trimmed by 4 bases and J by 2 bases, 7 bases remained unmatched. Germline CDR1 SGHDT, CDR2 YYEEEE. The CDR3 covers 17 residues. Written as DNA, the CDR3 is TGTGCCAGCAGCGCCGGGACAGGGACTCCTGGGGCCAACGTCCTGACTTTC. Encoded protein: CASSAGTGTPGANVLTF.

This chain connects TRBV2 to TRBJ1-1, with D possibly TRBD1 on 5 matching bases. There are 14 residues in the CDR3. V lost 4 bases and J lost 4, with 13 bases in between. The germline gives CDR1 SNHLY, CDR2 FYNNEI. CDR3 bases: TGTGCCAGCAGTGTACGGGTCCAGGGCACTGAAGCTTTCTTT. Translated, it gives CASSVRVQGTEAFF. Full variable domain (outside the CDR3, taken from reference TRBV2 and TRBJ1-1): EPEVTQTPSHQVTQMGQEVILRCVPISNHLYFYWYRQILGQKVEFLVSFYNNEISEKSEIFDDQFSVERPDGSNFTLKIRSTKLEDSAMYFCASSVRVQGTEAFFGQGTRLTVV.